The T cell receptor beta chain described here comes from a study of tumor-infiltrating lymphocytes in primary liver carcinoma. Co-extraction of RNA and DNA was performed on roughly 20-34 mg of unsorted bulk tissue. In the case of this clonotype: Its antigen is still unknown. This clone may be a read error of a much larger clone one base away.

Findings of the study overall: Tumor region pairs outstripped tumor-adjacent and tumor-blood pairs in overlap.

A primer in the constant region served to generate TCR beta cDNA from 450 to 600 ng of total RNA. Employing slightly modified ARM-PCR, three nested multiplex PCR rounds were run, and these gave rise to the TCR beta libraries. TCRdb analysed the multiplex PCR reads with MiXCR anew, one entry per CDR3 protein. Here the sample spans some 110,000 distinct CDR3 sequences, 64% being singletons. The sequenced sample consisted of liver tumor tissue from sampling region 3. Subset meaning: tumor region T3, left-lateral pole. This clonotype was obtained from a woman aged 55-70 years with primary liver carcinoma and hepatitis B virus infection.

The CDR3 protein is CASSLRPSGEYEQYF. In DNA form, the CDR3 reads TGTGCCAGCAGCTTGAGGCCTAGCGGAGAGTACGAGCAGTACTTC. The chain is built from TRBV5-6 and TRBJ2-7; 7 bases match TRBD2. In germline, CDR1 is SGHDT, CDR2 YYEEEE. V trimming: 1 base; J trimming: 4 bases; junction bases outside the gene matches: 8. The CDR3 covers 15 residues.